The clone carrying this T cell receptor (beta chain) was seen a handful of times. This sample was taken from a study of blood T cell repertoires in COVID-19. Study at large: Samples of COVID-19 (acute and convalescent) were obtained from the United States, Italy and Spain. PBMCs, B-cell-depleted T cells, or T cells provided the cDNA or gDNA that made up the material.

In the study's own analysis: Estimation of nucleated cell counts relied on the amplification of reference gene primers. The table came from immunoSEQ multiplex PCR; TCRdb's copy has only in-frame clones and leaves some out. V, J and clone size were drawn from that table, and D and trimming were deduced from the DNA. Of 86,000 or so clones listed, more than 75% are singletons. This clonotype originated in a woman aged 80 or older with acute or convalescent COVID-19. Sequencing was carried out using peripheral blood.

The CDR3: CASREETSGGNEQFF. For the CDR3, the DNA is TGCGCCAGCAGGGAGGAGACTAGCGGGGGGAACGAGCAGTTCTTC. The chain has TRBV5-1 and TRBJ2-1; TRBD2 matches at 13 bases. The CDR3 is made up of 15 amino acids. Per germline, CDR1 SGHRS and CDR2 YFSETQ. Trimming took 5 bases from V and 10 from J; bases not matched to a gene: 9.